Listed below are T cell receptor beta chains from one sample, sequenced in a study of cytotoxic CD8 clonotypes in ibrutinib-treated CLL. Only in-frame clones appear in the TCRdb table, and some are missing; sequencing was by immunoSEQ multiplex PCR. The sample has some 130,000 clones, about 75% seen once. The starting material was PBMCs, obtained after 24 months of ibrutinib treatment. Receptors were obtained from a human donor with chronic lymphocytic leukemia. Both conserved end residues are part of each CDR3. The order of the fields is V gene, CDR3 length, clone size, J gene, D gene, CDR3 protein, CDR3 DNA. The D gene is left open where the match is weak. Clone sizes are given selectively: once, few, many, or a class where the clone is expanded.

>TRBV30|12|few|TRBJ1-6|NA
CAWSQGYSPLHF
TGTGCCTGGTCTCAGGGATATTCACCCCTCCACTTT
>TRBV9|12|NA|TRBJ2-7|NA
CASSVGAGEQYF
TGTGCCAGCAGCGTAGGGGCGGGCGAGCAGTACTTC
>TRBV19|13|NA|TRBJ2-1|TRBD2
CASSAGLAGEQFF
TGTGCCAGTAGTGCCGGACTAGCGGGTGAGCAGTTCTTC
>TRBV19|15|NA|TRBJ2-3|NA
CASTIVWGGTDTQYF
TGTGCCAGTACCATTGTATGGGGGGGCACAGATACGCAGTATTTT
>TRBV9|14|NA|TRBJ2-2|NA
CASSVAVGTGELFF
TGTGCCAGCAGCGTAGCCGTGGGTACCGGGGAGCTGTTTTTT
>TRBV2|15|NA|TRBJ2-2|NA
CASKPGTGNTGELFF
TGTGCCAGCAAACCCGGGACGGGAAACACCGGGGAGCTGTTTTTT
>TRBV6-5|14|NA|TRBJ1-4|NA
CASSYSGQDEKLFF
TGTGCCAGCAGTTACTCGGGGCAGGATGAAAAACTGTTTTTT
>TRBV6-6|14|once|TRBJ2-7|NA
CASVMSGTHHEQYF
TGTGCCAGCGTTATGTCAGGGACCCACCACGAGCAGTACTTC
>TRBV27|16|NA|TRBJ2-5|TRBD2
CASSHPTGGGEETQYF
TGTGCCAGCAGTCACCCGACGGGCGGGGGAGAAGAGACCCAGTACTTC
>TRBV5-1|16|NA|TRBJ2-7|TRBD1
CASSSSGTGISYEQYF
TGCGCCAGCAGCTCCTCCGGGACAGGGATTTCCTACGAGCAGTACTTC
>TRBV4-3|17|NA|TRBJ1-4|NA
CASSQVQQITTNEKLFF
TGCGCCAGCAGCCAAGTTCAGCAGATCACAACTAATGAAAAACTGTTTTTT
>TRBV7-9|15|NA|TRBJ2-2|NA
CASSPLGIGTGELFF
TGTGCCAGCAGCCCATTGGGGATAGGCACCGGGGAGCTGTTTTTT
>TRBV11-3|16|NA|TRBJ2-2|NA
CASSPAADANTGELFF
TGTGCCAGCAGCCCCGCAGCAGATGCGAACACCGGGGAGCTGTTTTTT
>TRBV30|12|few|TRBJ1-5|NA
CAWSVQRGPQHF
TGTGCCTGGAGTGTACAAAGAGGGCCCCAGCATTTT
>TRBV6-1|15|NA|TRBJ1-2|NA
CASSGRPGGAHGYTF
TGTGCCAGCAGTGGGCGTCCGGGGGGGGCCCATGGCTACACCTTC
>TRBV20-1|11|NA|TRBJ2-3|NA
CSAPNADTQYF
TGCAGTGCCCCCAACGCAGATACGCAGTATTTT
>TRBV19|10|NA|TRBJ2-1|NA
CASKGDEQFF
TGTGCCAGTAAGGGCGATGAGCAGTTCTTC
>TRBV6-5|15|NA|TRBJ2-7|TRBD2
CASSYLGREGKEQYF
TGTGCCAGCAGTTACCTCGGGCGGGAGGGCAAGGAGCAGTACTTC
>TRBV6-5|12|NA|TRBJ2-2|NA
CASRETAGELFF
TGTGCCAGCAGGGAAACGGCCGGGGAGCTGTTTTTT
>TRBV7-6|15|few|TRBJ2-2|NA
CASSLAPGVTGELFF
TGTGCCAGCAGCTTAGCCCCCGGGGTCACCGGGGAGCTGTTTTTT
>TRBV28|14|NA|TRBJ2-5|TRBD2
CASVPAGGRETQYF
TGTGCCAGCGTCCCAGCGGGGGGTCGAGAGACCCAGTACTTC
>TRBV4-2|17|NA|TRBJ1-2|NA
CASSPLGEGRNREGYTF
TGTGCCAGCAGCCCTCTAGGGGAGGGGAGAAACAGGGAGGGCTACACCTTC
>TRBV30|13|NA|TRBJ1-6|NA
CAWSVGGDSPLHF
TGTGCCTGGAGTGTGGGGGGGGATTCACCCCTCCACTTT
>TRBV6-6|16|NA|TRBJ2-2|TRBD1
CASSYAGTGPTGELFF
TGTGCCAGCAGCTACGCCGGGACAGGGCCCACCGGGGAGCTGTTTTTT
>TRBV10-3|13|NA|TRBJ1-4|NA
CAIREALGEKLFF
TGTGCCATCAGAGAGGCGTTGGGTGAAAAACTGTTTTTT
>TRBV30|14|once|TRBJ1-1|NA
CAWSPGQLNTEAFF
TGTGCCTGGAGTCCGGGACAACTGAACACTGAAGCTTTCTTT
>TRBV5-1|15|NA|TRBJ2-5|NA
CASSPQGRAWETQYF
TGCGCCAGCAGCCCACAGGGTCGGGCGTGGGAGACCCAGTACTTC
>TRBV7-8|14|NA|TRBJ1-1|NA
CASSLVAPDTEAFF
TGTGCCAGCAGCTTAGTGGCCCCGGACACTGAAGCTTTCTTT
>TRBV7-2|10|NA|TRBJ2-3|NA
CASSLGRQYF
TGTGCCAGCAGCTTGGGGAGGCAGTATTTT
>TRBV9|16|few|TRBJ2-1|TRBD2
CASSADPSGSWDEQFF
TGTGCCAGCAGCGCAGACCCTAGCGGGAGTTGGGATGAGCAGTTCTTC
>TRBV5-1|13|NA|TRBJ1-2|NA
CASSRTPEDGYTF
TGCGCCAGCAGCCGCACACCGGAGGACGGCTACACCTTC
>TRBV5-1|14|NA|TRBJ2-3|NA
CASSLAPTQGTQYF
TGCGCCAGCAGCTTGGCCCCGACGCAAGGTACGCAGTATTTT
>TRBV29-1|13|NA|TRBJ2-3|NA
CSVWGTFTDTQYF
TGCAGCGTTTGGGGCACATTCACAGATACGCAGTATTTT
>TRBV10-3|13|few|TRBJ1-4|NA
CAIRGSLNEKLFF
TGTGCCATCAGGGGCAGCCTTAATGAAAAACTGTTTTTT
>TRBV5-1|15|NA|TRBJ1-1|NA
CASSLAGLRGAEAFF
TGCGCCAGCAGCTTGGCGGGCCTCCGGGGGGCTGAAGCTTTCTTT
>TRBV27|15|NA|TRBJ2-1|TRBD1
CASSRDRGTNNEQFF
TGTGCCAGCAGTAGGGACAGGGGGACAAACAATGAGCAGTTCTTC
>TRBV7-3|22|NA|TRBJ2-3|NA
CASSLGQGIGLAGTSATDTQYF
TGTGCCAGCAGCTTGGGACAGGGAATAGGTCTAGCGGGGACCTCCGCCACAGATACGCAGTATTTT
>TRBV29-1|12|NA|TRBJ2-3|NA
CSGSPSTDTQYF
TGCAGCGGGTCCCCTAGCACAGATACGCAGTATTTT
>TRBV28|14|NA|TRBJ2-1|NA
CASSPVGAGNEQFF
TGTGCCAGCAGCCCGGTGGGGGCGGGCAATGAGCAGTTCTTC
>TRBV7-2|15|once|TRBJ1-5|NA
CASSGSGLLNQPQHF
TGTGCCAGCAGCGGTTCGGGCCTCCTCAATCAGCCCCAGCATTTT
>TRBV5-1|15|NA|TRBJ1-3|NA
CASSSTGNSGNTIYF
TGCGCCAGCAGCTCCACAGGGAACTCTGGAAACACCATATATTTT
>TRBV18|15|NA|TRBJ2-5|NA
CASSPVEGGQGAQYF
TGTGCCAGCTCCCCCGTGGAGGGGGGCCAGGGGGCCCAGTACTTC
>TRBV27|15|NA|TRBJ1-2|TRBD1
CASSLSSRGHGGYTF
TGTGCCAGCAGTTTATCGTCCAGGGGGCACGGTGGCTACACCTTC
>TRBV5-4|14|NA|TRBJ2-3|TRBD1
CASAPRQGPDTQYF
TGTGCCAGCGCACCAAGACAGGGGCCAGATACGCAGTATTTT
>TRBV5-6|15|few|TRBJ2-1|TRBD2
CASSLGLAGYNEQFF
TGTGCCAGCAGCTTGGGGTTAGCGGGTTATAATGAGCAGTTCTTC
>TRBV2|13|NA|TRBJ1-5|NA
CASGGPPNQPQHF
TGTGCCAGCGGGGGGCCCCCCAATCAGCCCCAGCATTTT
>TRBV6-5|13|NA|TRBJ1-3|NA
CASRLSRGNTIYF
TGTGCCAGCAGATTGTCGAGGGGAAACACCATATATTTT
>TRBV6-6|13|NA|TRBJ1-5|NA
CASSYFSNQPQHF
TGTGCCAGCAGTTACTTCAGCAATCAGCCCCAGCATTTT
>TRBV29-1|15|NA|TRBJ2-2|TRBD2
CSVVSGGANTGELFF
TGCAGCGTTGTCTCGGGGGGGGCGAACACCGGGGAGCTGTTTTTT
>TRBV7-2|17|many|TRBJ2-3|TRBD2
CASSLGRRESQGDTQYF
TGTGCCAGCAGCTTAGGCCGGCGGGAGAGCCAGGGAGATACGCAGTATTTT
>TRBV20-1|10|NA|TRBJ2-1|NA
CSPLGVGQFF
TGCAGTCCACTCGGGGTGGGGCAGTTCTTC
>TRBV2|13|NA|TRBJ1-1|NA
CASSSNSPGEAFF
TGTGCCAGCAGCTCTAACAGCCCGGGTGAGGCTTTCTTT